Only a few counts were recorded for the clone carrying this T cell receptor (beta chain). Method: immunoSEQ multiplex PCR; TCRdb's copy keeps in-frame clones and lacks some. The profile covers roughly 13,000 clones, with around 84% appearing a single time and approximately 59% taken by the ten largest. The source of the sample is a study of T cells in localized non-small cell lung cancer. V was pared by 3 bases and J by 11 bases, with 16 bases between. CDR3 length: 14 residues. From germline, CDR1 is MNHNS and CDR2 SASEGT. The TCR comes from a male donor at least 60 years old with stage III lung adenocarcinoma. V is TRBV6-1 and J is TRBJ1-4; D possibly corresponds to TRBD1 (5 bases). This sample comprised peripheral blood, obtained before any cancer treatment. The CDR3 loop reads CASSEGQAAFKLFF. The CDR3 nucleotides are TGTGCCAGCAGTGAGGGGCAGGCCGCCTTCAAACTGTTTTTT.